Below, one T cell receptor (beta chain) is given with its context. Its target is unknown. The data derive from a study of cytomegalovirus exposure and HLA in healthy donors. Study-level points and caveats: When analyzed later, a missense DCLRE1C variant was found to be linked to TCR beta V- and J-gene trimming.

60 Vbeta and 13 Jbeta primers were used in PCR. Assay used: immunoSEQ multiplex PCR; TCRdb lists only in-frame clones, some missing. The repertoire consists of some 96,000 clones, with about 80% occurring once and the leading ten covering roughly 2%. Germline V gene lookup returns CDR1 SGHRS and CDR2 YFSETQ. The CDR3 covers 16 residues. The junction had 8 bases not matched to a gene; V was cut back by 5 bases and J by 0 bases. The receptor's source is a man aged 40-49 years in good health and CMV-seronegative. The gene calls are TRBV5-1 and TRBJ2-3; TRBD2 matches at 8 bases. Sequencing was done on a sample of PBMCs. CDR3 sequence reads: CASRGIGGGSTDTQYF. In DNA, the CDR3 is TGCGCCAGCAGAGGTATAGGCGGGGGGAGCACAGATACGCAGTATTTT.